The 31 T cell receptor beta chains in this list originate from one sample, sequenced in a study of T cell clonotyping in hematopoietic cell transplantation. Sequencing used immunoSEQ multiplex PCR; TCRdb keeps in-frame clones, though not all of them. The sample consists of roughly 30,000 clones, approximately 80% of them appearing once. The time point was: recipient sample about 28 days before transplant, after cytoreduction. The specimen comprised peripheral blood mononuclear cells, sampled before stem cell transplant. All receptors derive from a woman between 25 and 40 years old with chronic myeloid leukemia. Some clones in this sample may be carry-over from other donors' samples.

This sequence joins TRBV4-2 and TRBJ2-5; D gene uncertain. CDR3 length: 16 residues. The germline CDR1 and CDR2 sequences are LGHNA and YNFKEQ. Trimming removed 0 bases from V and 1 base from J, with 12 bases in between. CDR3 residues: CASSQDLTGVQETQYF. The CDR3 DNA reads TGTGCCAGCAGCCAAGATTTGACGGGCGTCCAAGAGACCCAGTACTTC.

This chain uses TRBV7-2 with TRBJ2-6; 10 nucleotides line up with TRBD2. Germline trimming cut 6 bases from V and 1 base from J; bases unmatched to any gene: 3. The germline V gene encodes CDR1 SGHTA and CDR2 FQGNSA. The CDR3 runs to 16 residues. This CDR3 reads CASRAGGPSGANVLTF. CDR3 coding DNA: TGTGCCAGCAGAGCGGGGGGGCCTTCTGGGGCCAACGTCCTGACTTTC.

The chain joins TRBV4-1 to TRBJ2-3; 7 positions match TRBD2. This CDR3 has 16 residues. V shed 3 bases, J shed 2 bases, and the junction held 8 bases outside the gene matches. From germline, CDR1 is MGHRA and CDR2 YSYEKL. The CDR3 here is CASSHLRGSATDTQYF. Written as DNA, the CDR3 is TGCGCCAGCAGCCACCTGCGGGGGTCCGCCACAGATACGCAGTATTTT.

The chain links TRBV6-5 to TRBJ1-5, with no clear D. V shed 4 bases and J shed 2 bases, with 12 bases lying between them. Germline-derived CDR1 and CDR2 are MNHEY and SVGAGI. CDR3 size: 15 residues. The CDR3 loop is CASSFDGRGNQPQHF. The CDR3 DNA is TGTGCCAGCAGTTTCGACGGGCGGGGCAATCAGCCCCAGCATTTT.

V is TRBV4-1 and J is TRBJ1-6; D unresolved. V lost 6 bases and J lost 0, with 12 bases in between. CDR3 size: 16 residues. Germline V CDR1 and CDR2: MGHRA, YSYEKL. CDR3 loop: CASREGSGSYNSPLHF. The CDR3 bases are TGCGCCAGCAGAGAGGGTAGCGGCTCCTATAATTCACCCCTCCACTTT.

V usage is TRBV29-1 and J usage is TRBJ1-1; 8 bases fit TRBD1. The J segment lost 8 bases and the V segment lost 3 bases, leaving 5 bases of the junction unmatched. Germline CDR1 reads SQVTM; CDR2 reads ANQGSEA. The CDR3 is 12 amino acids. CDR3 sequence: CSVDRDRREAFF. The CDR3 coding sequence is TGCAGCGTTGATCGGGACAGGCGAGAAGCTTTCTTT. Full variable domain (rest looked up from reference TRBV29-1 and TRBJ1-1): SAVISQKPSRDICQRGTSLTIQCQVDSQVTMMFWYRQQPGQSLTLIATANQGSEATYESGFVIDKFPISRPNLTFSTLTVSNMSPEDSSIYLCSVDRDRREAFFGQGTRLTVV.

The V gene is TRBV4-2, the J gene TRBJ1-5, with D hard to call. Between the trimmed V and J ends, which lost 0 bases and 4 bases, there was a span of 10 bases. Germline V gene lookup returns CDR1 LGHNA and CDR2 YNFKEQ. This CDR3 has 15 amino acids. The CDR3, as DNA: TGTGCCAGCAGCCAAGATAGGGCAGGAAATCAGCCCCAGCATTTT. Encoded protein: CASSQDRAGNQPQHF.

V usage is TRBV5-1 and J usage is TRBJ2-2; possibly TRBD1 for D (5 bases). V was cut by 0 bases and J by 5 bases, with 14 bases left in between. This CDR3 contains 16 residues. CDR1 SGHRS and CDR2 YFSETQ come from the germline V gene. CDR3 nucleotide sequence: TGCGCCAGCAGCTTGGCTATAGGGGCCCTAACCGGGGAGCTGTTTTTT. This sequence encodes CASSLAIGALTGELFF.

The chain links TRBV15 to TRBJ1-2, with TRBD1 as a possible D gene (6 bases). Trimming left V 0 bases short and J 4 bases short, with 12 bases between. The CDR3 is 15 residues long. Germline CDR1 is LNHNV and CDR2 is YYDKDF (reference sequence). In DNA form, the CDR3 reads TGTGCCACCAGCAGAGATGGGGGGCCTAGCTATGGCTACACCTTC. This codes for CATSRDGGPSYGYTF.

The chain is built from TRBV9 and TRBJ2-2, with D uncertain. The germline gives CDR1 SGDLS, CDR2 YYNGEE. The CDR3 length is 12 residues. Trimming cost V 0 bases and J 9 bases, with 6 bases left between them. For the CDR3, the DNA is TGTGCCAGCAGCGTAGGTGGCAGGGAGCTGTTTTTT. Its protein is CASSVGGRELFF.

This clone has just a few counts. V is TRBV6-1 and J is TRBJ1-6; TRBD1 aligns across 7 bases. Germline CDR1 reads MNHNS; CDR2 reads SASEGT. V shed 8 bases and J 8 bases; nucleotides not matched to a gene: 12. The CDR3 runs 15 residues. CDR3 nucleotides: TGTGCCAGCTCACCGACAGGGCGATGGGATTCACCCCTCCACTTT. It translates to CASSPTGRWDSPLHF.

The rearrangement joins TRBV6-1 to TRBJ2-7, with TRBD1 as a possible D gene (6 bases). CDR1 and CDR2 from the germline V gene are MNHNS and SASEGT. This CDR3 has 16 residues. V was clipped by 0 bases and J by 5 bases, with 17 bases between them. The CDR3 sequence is CASSEARGHPRDEQYF. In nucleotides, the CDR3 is TGTGCCAGCAGTGAAGCGAGGGGACACCCCAGGGACGAGCAGTACTTC.

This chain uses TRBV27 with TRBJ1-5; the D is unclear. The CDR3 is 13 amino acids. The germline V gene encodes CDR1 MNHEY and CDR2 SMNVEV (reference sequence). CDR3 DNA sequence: TGTGCTAGCGGGGTCTGGGGCAATCAGCCCCAGCATTTT. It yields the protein CASGVWGNQPQHF.

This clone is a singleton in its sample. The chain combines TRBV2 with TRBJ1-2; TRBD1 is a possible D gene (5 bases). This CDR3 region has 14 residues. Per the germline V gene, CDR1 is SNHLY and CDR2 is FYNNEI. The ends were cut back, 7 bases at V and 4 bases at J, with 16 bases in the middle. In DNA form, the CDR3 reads TGTGCCAGCACCAGGGATCGGACTTTCTATGGCTACACCTTC. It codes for CASTRDRTFYGYTF.

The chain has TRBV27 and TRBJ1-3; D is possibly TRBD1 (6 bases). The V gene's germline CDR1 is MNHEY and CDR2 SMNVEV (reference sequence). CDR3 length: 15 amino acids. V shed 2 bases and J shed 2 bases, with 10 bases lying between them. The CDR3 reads CASSLNPGAGNTIYF. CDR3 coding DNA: TGTGCCAGCAGTTTAAACCCAGGGGCTGGAAACACCATATATTTT.

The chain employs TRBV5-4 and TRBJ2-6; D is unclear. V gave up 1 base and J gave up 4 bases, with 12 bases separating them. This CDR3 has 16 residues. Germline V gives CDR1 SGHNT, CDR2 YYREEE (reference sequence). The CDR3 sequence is CASSLIEVPGANVLTF. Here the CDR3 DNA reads TGTGCCAGCAGCTTGATTGAGGTCCCGGGGGCCAACGTCCTGACTTTC.

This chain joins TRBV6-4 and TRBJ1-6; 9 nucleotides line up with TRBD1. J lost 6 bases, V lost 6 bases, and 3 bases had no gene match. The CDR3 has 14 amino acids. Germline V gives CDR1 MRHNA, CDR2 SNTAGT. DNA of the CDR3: TGTGCCAGCAGACAGGGGGCTGGTAATTCACCCCTCCACTTT. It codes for CASRQGAGNSPLHF.

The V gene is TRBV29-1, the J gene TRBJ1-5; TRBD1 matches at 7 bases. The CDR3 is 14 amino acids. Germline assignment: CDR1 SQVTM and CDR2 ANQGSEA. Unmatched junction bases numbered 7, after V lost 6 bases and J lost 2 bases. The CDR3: CSVLGQDGNQPQHF. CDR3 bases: TGCAGCGTCCTCGGACAGGACGGCAATCAGCCCCAGCATTTT.

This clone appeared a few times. The CDR3: CAWSPVGGNTIYF. The CDR3 region has the DNA TGTGCCTGGAGTCCCGTGGGTGGAAACACCATATATTTT. The chain links TRBV30 to TRBJ1-3, with D hard to call. The CDR3 is made up of 13 amino acids. Between the trimmed V and J ends, which lost 2 bases and 3 bases, there was a span of 8 bases. Germline CDR1 GTSNPN, CDR2 SVGIG (reference sequence).

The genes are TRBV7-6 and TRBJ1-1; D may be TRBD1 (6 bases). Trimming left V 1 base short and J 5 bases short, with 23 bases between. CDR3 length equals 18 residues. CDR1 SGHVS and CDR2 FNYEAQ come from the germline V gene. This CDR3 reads CASSLDLSGGRRGTEAFF. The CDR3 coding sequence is TGTGCCAGCAGCTTAGATCTCTCCGGGGGGCGCCGTGGGACTGAAGCTTTCTTT.

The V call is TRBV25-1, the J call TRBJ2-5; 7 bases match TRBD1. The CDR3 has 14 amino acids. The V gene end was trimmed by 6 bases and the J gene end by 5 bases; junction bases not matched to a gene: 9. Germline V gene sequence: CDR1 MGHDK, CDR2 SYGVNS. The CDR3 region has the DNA TGTGCCAGCAGAGAGACAGGGCTGGGGGAGACCCAGTACTTC. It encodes CASRETGLGETQYF.

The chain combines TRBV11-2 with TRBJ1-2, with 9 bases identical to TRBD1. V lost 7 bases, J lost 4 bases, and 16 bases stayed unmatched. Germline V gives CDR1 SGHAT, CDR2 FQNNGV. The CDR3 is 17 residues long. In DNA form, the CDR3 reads TGTGCCAGCACCCCCCGGGACAGGGACAATTGGGGCTATGGCTACACCTTC. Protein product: CASTPRDRDNWGYGYTF.

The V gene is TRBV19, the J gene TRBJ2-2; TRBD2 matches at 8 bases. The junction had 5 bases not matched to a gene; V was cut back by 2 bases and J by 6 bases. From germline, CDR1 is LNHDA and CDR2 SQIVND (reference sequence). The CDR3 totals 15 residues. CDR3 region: CASSIFSGKAGELFF. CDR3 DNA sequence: TGTGCCAGTAGTATATTTAGCGGGAAGGCCGGGGAGCTGTTTTTT. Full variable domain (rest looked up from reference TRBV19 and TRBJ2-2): DGGITQSPKYLFRKEGQNVTLSCEQNLNHDAMYWYRQDPGQGLRLIYYSQIVNDFQKGDIAEGYSVSREKKESFPLTVTSAQKNPTAFYLCASSIFSGKAGELFFGEGSRLTVL.

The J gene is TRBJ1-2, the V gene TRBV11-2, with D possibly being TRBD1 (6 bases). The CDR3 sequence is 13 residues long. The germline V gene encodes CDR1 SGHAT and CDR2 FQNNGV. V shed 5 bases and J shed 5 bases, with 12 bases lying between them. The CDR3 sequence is CASSRQEGYGYTF. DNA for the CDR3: TGTGCCAGCAGCCGACAGGAGGGGTATGGCTACACCTTC.

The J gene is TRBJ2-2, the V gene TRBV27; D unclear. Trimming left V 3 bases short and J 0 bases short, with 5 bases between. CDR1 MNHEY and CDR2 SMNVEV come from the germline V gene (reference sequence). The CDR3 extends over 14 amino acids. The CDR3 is CASSFFANTGELFF. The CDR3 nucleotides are TGTGCCAGCAGTTTCTTCGCGAACACCGGGGAGCTGTTTTTT.

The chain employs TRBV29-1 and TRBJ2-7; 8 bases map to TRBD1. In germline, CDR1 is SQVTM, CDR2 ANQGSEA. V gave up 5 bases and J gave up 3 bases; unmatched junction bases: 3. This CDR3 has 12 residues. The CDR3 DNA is TGCAGCGTTCTAGGACAGGGCTACGAGCAGTACGTC. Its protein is CSVLGQGYEQYV.

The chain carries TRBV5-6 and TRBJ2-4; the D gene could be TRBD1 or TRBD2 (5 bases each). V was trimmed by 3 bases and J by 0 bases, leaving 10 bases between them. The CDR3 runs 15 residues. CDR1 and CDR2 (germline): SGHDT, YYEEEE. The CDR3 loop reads CASSSGPLAKNIQYF. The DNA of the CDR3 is TGTGCCAGCAGCTCGGGACCTTTAGCCAAAAACATTCAGTACTTC.

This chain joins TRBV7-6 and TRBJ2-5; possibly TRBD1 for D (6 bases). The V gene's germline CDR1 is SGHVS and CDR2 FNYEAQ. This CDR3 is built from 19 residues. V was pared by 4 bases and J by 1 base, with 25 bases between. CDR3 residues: CASSSPTGHRPRVQETQYF. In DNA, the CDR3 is TGTGCCAGCAGCTCACCCACGGGACACCGCCCCAGGGTCCAAGAGACCCAGTACTTC.

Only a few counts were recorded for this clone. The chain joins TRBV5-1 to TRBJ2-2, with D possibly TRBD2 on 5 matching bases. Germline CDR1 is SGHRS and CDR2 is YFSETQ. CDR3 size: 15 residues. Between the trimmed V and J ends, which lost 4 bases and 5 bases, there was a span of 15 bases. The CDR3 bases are TGCGCCAGCAGCCCAACTAGGATGATGACCGGGGAGCTGTTTTTT. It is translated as CASSPTRMMTGELFF.

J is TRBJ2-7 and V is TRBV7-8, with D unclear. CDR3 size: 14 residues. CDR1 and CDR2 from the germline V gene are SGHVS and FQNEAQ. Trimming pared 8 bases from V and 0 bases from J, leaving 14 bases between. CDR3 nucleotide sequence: TGTGCCAGCGGTCAGTCCTTCAGCTCCTACGAGCAGTACTTC. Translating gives CASGQSFSSYEQYF.

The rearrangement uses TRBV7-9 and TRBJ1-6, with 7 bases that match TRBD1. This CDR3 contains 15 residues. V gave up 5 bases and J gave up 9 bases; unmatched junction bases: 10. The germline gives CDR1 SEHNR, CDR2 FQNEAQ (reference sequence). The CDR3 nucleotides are TGTGCCAGCAGCATCCGGGACAGCGATACTTCACCCCTCCACTTT. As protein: CASSIRDSDTSPLHF. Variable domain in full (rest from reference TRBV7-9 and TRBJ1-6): DTGVSQNPRHKITKRGQNVTFRCDPISEHNRLYWYRQTLGQGPEFLTYFQNEAQLEKSRLLSDRFSAERPKGSFSTLEIQRTEQGDSAMYLCASSIRDSDTSPLHFGNGTRLTVT.